The 2 T cell receptor beta chains below all came from one sample that was sequenced in a study of CD8 T cells in ankylosing spondylitis. In TCRdb, the 5' RACE reads were re-called with MiXCR into one record per CDR3 protein. The sample consists of under 170,000 distinct CDR3 sequences, more than 40% of them appearing once. The sample comprised synovial fluid, either unsorted or a sorted T cell fraction (not recorded which). The receptor set was obtained from a male donor with ankylosing spondylitis.

This clonotype was found many times. The gene calls are TRBV15 and TRBJ2-1; TRBD2 matches at 7 bases. After removal of 0 bases from V and 5 bases from J, the junction contained 10 bases not matched to a gene. From germline, CDR1 is LNHNV and CDR2 YYDKDF (reference sequence). The CDR3 is made up of 17 amino acids. Here the CDR3 DNA reads TGTGCCACCAGCAGAGAGGAGGTAGCGGGCTTCAACAATGAGCAGTTCTTC. This gives the protein CATSREEVAGFNNEQFF.

The table lists this clonotype with many counts. The rearrangement joins TRBV15 to TRBJ2-7; TRBD2 aligns across 9 bases. CDR1 is LNHNV and CDR2 is YYDKDF in the germline V gene (reference sequence). This CDR3 is built from 14 residues. J was trimmed by 2 bases and V by 5 bases; bases with no gene match: 4. This chain's CDR3 is CATSASGVTYEQYF. The CDR3 nucleotides are TGTGCCACCAGCGCTAGCGGGGTCACCTACGAGCAGTACTTC.